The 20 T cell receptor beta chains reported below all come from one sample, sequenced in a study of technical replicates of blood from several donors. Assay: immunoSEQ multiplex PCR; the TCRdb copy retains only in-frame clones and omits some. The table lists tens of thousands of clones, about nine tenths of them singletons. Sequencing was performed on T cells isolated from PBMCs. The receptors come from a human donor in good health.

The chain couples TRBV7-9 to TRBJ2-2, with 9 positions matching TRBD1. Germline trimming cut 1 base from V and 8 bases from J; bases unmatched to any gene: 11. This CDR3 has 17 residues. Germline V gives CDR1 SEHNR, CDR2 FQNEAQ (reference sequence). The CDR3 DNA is TGTGCCAGCAGCTTAGAAGGGATGGGACAGGGTTGGGGGGAGCTGTTTTTT. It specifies CASSLEGMGQGWGELFF.

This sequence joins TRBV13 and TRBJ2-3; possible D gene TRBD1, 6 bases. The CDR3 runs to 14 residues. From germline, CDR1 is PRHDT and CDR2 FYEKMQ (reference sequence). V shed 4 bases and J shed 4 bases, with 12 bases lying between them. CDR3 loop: CASSSTGFADTQYF. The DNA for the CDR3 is TGTGCCAGCAGCTCAACAGGGTTCGCAGATACGCAGTATTTT.

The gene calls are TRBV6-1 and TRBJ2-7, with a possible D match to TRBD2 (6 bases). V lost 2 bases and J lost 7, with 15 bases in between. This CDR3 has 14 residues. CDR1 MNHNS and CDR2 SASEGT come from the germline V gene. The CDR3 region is CASSELRDAGEQYF. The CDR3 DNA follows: TGTGCCAGCAGTGAATTACGGGATGCGGGGGAGCAGTACTTC.

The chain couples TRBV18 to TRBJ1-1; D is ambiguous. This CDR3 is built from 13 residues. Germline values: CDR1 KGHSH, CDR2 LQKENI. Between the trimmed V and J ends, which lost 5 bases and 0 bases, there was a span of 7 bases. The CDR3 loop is CASSESVNTEAFF. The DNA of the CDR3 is TGTGCCAGCTCAGAGTCTGTGAACACTGAAGCTTTCTTT.

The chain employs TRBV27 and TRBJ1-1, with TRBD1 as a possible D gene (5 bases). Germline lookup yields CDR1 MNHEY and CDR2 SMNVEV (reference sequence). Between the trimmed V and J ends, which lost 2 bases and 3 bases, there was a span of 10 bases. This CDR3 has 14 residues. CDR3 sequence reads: CASSLTTGHTEAFF. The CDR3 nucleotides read TGTGCCAGCAGTTTAACTACAGGTCACACTGAAGCTTTCTTT.

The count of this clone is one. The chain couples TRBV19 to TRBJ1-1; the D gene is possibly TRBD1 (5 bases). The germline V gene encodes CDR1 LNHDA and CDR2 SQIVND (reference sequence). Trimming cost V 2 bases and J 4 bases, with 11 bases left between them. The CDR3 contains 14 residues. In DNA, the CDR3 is TGTGCCAGTAGTATAACAGGTCTATTCACTGAAGCTTTCTTT. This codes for CASSITGLFTEAFF.

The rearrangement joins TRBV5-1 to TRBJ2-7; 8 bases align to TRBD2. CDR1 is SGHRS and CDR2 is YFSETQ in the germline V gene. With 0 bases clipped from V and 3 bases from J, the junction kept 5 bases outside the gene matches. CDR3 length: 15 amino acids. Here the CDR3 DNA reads TGCGCCAGCAGCTTGGCGGAGCGGGAGAACTACGAGCAGTACTTC. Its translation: CASSLAERENYEQYF.

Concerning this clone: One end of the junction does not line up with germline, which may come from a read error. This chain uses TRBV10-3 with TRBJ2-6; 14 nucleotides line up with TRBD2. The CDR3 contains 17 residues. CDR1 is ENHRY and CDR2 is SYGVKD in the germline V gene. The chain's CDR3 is CATSGTSGSTGANVLTF. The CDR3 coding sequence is TGTGCCACCAGTGGGACTAGCGGGAGTACCGGGGCCAACGTCCTGACTTTC.

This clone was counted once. In DNA form, the CDR3 reads TGTGCCAGCAGCCAAGATCGGGGGGATAACACCGGGGAGCTGTTTTTT. Protein sequence: CASSQDRGDNTGELFF. The chain couples TRBV4-2 to TRBJ2-2, with TRBD2 identical over 7 bases. There are 16 residues in the CDR3. CDR1 is LGHNA, CDR2 YNFKEQ, per germline. V shed 0 bases and J 2 bases; nucleotides not matched to a gene: 3.

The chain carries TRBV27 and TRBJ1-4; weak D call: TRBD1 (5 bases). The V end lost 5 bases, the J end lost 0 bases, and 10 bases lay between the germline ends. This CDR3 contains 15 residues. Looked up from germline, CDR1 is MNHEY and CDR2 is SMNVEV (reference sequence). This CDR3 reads CASSGRVSTNEKLFF. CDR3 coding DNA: TGTGCCAGCAGTGGCAGGGTTTCAACTAATGAAAAACTGTTTTTT.

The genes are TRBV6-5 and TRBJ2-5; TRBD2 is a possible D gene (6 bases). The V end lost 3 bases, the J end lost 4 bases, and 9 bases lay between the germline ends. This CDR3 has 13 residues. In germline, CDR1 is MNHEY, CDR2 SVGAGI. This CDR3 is CASSYGEVETQYF. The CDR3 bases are TGTGCCAGCAGTTATGGGGAGGTAGAGACCCAGTACTTC.

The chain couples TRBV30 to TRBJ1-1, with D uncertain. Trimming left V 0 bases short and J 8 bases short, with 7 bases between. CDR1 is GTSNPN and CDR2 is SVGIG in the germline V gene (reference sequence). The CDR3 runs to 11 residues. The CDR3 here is CAWSVLEEAFF. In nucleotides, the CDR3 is TGTGCCTGGAGTGTCCTAGAAGAAGCTTTCTTT.

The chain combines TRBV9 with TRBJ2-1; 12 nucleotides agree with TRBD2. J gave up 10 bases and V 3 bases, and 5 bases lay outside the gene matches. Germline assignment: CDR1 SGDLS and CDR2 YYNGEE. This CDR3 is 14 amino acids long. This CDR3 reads CASSEASGRGEQFF. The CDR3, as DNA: TGTGCCAGCAGCGAAGCTAGCGGGAGGGGGGAGCAGTTCTTC.

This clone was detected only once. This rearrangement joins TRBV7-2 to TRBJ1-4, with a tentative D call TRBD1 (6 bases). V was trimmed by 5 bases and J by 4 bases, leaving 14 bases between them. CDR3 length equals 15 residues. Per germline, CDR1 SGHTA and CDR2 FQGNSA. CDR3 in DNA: TGTGCCAGCAGCCCCGCGACAGGAAATAATGAAAAACTGTTTTTT. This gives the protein CASSPATGNNEKLFF. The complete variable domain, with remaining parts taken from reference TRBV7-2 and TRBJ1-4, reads GAGVSQSPSNKVTEKGKDVELRCDPISGHTALYWYRQSLGQGLEFLIYFQGNSAPDKSGLPSDRFSAERTGGSVSTLTIQRTQQEDSAVYLCASSPATGNNEKLFFGSGTQLSVL.

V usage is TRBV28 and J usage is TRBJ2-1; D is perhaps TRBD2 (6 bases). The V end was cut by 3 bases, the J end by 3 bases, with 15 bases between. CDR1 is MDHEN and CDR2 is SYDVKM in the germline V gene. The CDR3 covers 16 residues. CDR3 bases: TGTGCCAGCAGTTTTTGGGGGGAGGACGACTACAATGAGCAGTTCTTC. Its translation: CASSFWGEDDYNEQFF.

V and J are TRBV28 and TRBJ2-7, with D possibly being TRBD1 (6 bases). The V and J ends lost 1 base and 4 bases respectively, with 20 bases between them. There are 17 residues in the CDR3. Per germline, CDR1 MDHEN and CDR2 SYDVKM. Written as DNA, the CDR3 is TGTGCCAGCAGTTTATCCCAGGGGTCCTTTCTTAATTACGAGCAGTACTTC. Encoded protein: CASSLSQGSFLNYEQYF.

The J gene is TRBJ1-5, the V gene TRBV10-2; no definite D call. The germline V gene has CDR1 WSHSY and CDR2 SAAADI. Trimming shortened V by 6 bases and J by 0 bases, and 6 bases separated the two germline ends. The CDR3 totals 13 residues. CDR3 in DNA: TGCGCCAGCAGCGGGAATAGCAATCAGCCCCAGCATTTT. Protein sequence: CASSGNSNQPQHF.

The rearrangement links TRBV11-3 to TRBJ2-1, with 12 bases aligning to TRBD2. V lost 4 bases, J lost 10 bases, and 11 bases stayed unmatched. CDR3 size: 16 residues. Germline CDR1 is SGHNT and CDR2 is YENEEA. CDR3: CASSSLTSGGTREQFF. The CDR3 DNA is TGTGCCAGCAGCTCTCTGACTAGCGGGGGAACCCGGGAGCAGTTCTTC.

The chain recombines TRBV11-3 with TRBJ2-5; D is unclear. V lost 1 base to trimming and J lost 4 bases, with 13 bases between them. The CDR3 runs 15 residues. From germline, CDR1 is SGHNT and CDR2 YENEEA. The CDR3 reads CASSLVTANRETQYF. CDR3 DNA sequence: TGTGCCAGCAGCTTAGTAACAGCCAACCGAGAGACCCAGTACTTC.

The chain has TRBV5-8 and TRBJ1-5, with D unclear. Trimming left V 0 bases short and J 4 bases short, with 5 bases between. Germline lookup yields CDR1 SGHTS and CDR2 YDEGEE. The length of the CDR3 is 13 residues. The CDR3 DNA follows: TGTGCCAGCAGCTTGGACCGGAATCAGCCCCAGCATTTT. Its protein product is CASSLDRNQPQHF. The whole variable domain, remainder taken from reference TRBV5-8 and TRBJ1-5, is EAGVTQSPTHLIKTRGQQATLRCSPISGHTSVYWYQQALGLGLQFLLWYDEGEERNRGNFPPRFSGRQFPNYSSELNVNALELEDSALYLCASSLDRNQPQHFGDGTRLSIL.